This T cell receptor (beta chain) was sequenced for a study of shared clonotypes between healthy human individuals. Study information: Donors had three CD4 naive, three CD4 memory, two CD8 naive and one CD8 memory plate apiece. Broader study findings: Clonotype sharing levels among donors were expected to vary with sequencing depth.

Donors included only healthy HIV-negative adults lacking recent acute infections or vaccinations. Partitioning of CD4+ cells yielded a CD45RA+ naive subset and a CD45RA-negative memory subset. The data were produced by immunoSEQ multiplex PCR, yet TCRdb's version contains in-frame clones alone and is incomplete. The sample contains about 1.4 million clones, about 96% of which appear only once. Note on this clone: Its cognate antigen is unknown.

The germline V gene encodes CDR1 ENHRY and CDR2 SYGVKD. V trimming: 6 bases; J trimming: 5 bases; junction bases outside the gene matches: 7. CDR3 length: 14 amino acids. Sample: naive CD4+ T cells sorted from blood. Regarding subset: CD45RA+ positively selected. The sequence derives from a young man in good health. V usage is TRBV10-3 and J usage is TRBJ2-7, with 10 nucleotides matching TRBD1. DNA of the CDR3: TGTGCCATCAGAACGGGACAGGGGTCCAACGAGCAGTACTTC. Protein product: CAIRTGQGSNEQYF.